This is a list of T cell receptor beta chains from one sample in a study of T cell responses to AZD1222 COVID-19 vaccine. This table comes from immunoSEQ multiplex PCR, and its TCRdb copy is limited to in-frame clones, with some not included. The profile shows 90,000 to 120,000 clones, approximately 90% of them singletons. Here the sequenced sample was peripheral blood, taken 28 days after the second AZD1222 dose. The source of these receptors is an adult who received the AZD1222 COVID-19 vaccine. Both conserved end residues are part of each CDR3. Fields, in order: clone size, V gene, D gene, J gene, CDR3 length, CDR3 protein, CDR3 DNA. The D gene is left open where the match is weak. The size of a clone is reported for some rows only, either as once, few or many, or as a class for expanded clones.

NA	TRBV10-3	TRBD1	TRBJ1-5	13	CAISRQGVQPQHF	TGTGCCATCAGTCGACAGGGGGTCCAGCCCCAGCATTTT
NA	TRBV4-1	NA	TRBJ1-1	16	CASSQEMGQSNTEAFF	TGCGCCAGCAGCCAAGAAATGGGGCAATCGAACACTGAAGCTTTCTTT
NA	TRBV25-1	TRBD1	TRBJ1-3	15	CASSEARDRENTIYF	TGTGCCAGCAGTGAGGCAAGGGACAGGGAAAACACCATATATTTT
NA	TRBV5-6	NA	TRBJ2-3	14	CASTDIATPDTQYF	TGTGCCAGCACCGATATTGCCACCCCAGATACGCAGTATTTT
NA	TRBV2	TRBD1	TRBJ1-5	16	CASRAPGQGSNQPQHF	TGTGCCAGCAGAGCCCCGGGACAGGGGAGCAATCAGCCCCAGCATTTT
NA	TRBV5-1	NA	TRBJ1-6	16	CASSLAPVGWNSPLHF	TGCGCCAGCAGCTTGGCCCCTGTGGGGTGGAATTCACCCCTCCACTTT
NA	TRBV20-1	NA	TRBJ2-2	11	CSARHTGELFF	TGCAGTGCTAGACACACCGGGGAGCTGTTTTTT
NA	TRBV19	TRBD1	TRBJ1-5	17	CASSAPPGTGIIQPQHF	TGTGCCAGTAGTGCGCCCCCCGGGACAGGGATTATACAGCCCCAGCATTTT
NA	TRBV6-1	TRBD1	TRBJ1-4	15	CASSEGDRENEKLFF	TGTGCCAGCAGTGAGGGGGACAGGGAAAATGAAAAACTGTTTTTT
NA	TRBV10-3	TRBD1	TRBJ1-2	13	CAISVRDSYGYTF	TGTGCCATCAGTGTCCGGGACAGCTATGGCTACACCTTC
NA	TRBV5-6	NA	TRBJ1-2	13	CASTRRGSHGYTF	TGTGCCAGCACCCGTCGGGGTTCACATGGCTACACCTTC
NA	TRBV27	TRBD1	TRBJ1-4	15	CASSLFTGAGEKLFF	TGTGCCAGCAGTTTATTTACAGGGGCGGGTGAAAAACTGTTTTTT
NA	TRBV11-2	TRBD1	TRBJ1-1	17	CASSLGQGDLLNTEAFF	TGTGCCAGCAGCTTGGGACAGGGGGACCTTTTGAACACTGAAGCTTTCTTT
once	TRBV28	NA	TRBJ2-7	15	CASSLSRVAGVEQYF	TGTGCCAGCAGTTTGTCGCGAGTTGCAGGGGTCGAGCAGTACTTC
NA	TRBV19	NA	TRBJ2-1	18	CASTPIGAALPPYNEQFF	TGTGCCAGTACCCCCATCGGAGCGGCCCTCCCCCCCTACAATGAGCAGTTCTTC
NA	TRBV7-9	TRBD1	TRBJ2-5	16	CASITLEGAGRETQYF	TGTGCCAGCATCACCCTAGAGGGGGCGGGTCGGGAGACCCAGTACTTC
NA	TRBV19	TRBD1	TRBJ1-1	15	CASSATGTANTEAFF	TGTGCCAGTAGTGCTACCGGGACAGCGAACACTGAAGCTTTCTTT
NA	TRBV5-6	NA	TRBJ1-1	13	CASSIRVDTEAFF	TGTGCCAGCAGCATCAGGGTAGACACTGAAGCTTTCTTT
NA	TRBV7-9	TRBD2	TRBJ2-4	16	CASTAAGTSGKNIQYF	TGTGCCAGCACCGCAGCCGGGACTAGCGGCAAAAACATTCAGTACTTC
NA	TRBV5-1	NA	TRBJ1-2	14	CASSLEPGLAGYTF	TGCGCCAGCAGCTTGGAACCGGGTCTCGCTGGCTACACCTTC
NA	TRBV4-1	NA	TRBJ2-3	17	CASSHSPPGAAGDTQYF	TGCGCCAGCAGCCATTCCCCCCCCGGGGCCGCGGGGGATACGCAGTATTTT
NA	TRBV27	TRBD1	TRBJ2-1	13	CASSQRTGNEQFF	TGTGCCAGCAGTCAGAGGACAGGGAATGAGCAGTTCTTC
NA	TRBV5-1	TRBD1	TRBJ1-1	14	CASRPDREGTEAFF	TGCGCCAGCAGACCCGACAGGGAGGGGACTGAAGCTTTCTTT
NA	TRBV11-1	NA	TRBJ1-1	14	CASSPGTPNTEAFF	TGTGCCAGCAGCCCAGGGACACCTAACACTGAAGCTTTCTTT
NA	TRBV7-3	TRBD1	TRBJ1-2	16	CASSTGQGGLSYGYTF	TGTGCCAGCAGCACCGGACAGGGAGGGTTGTCCTATGGCTACACCTTC
NA	TRBV5-1	TRBD2	TRBJ2-7	13	CASSLTSGSEQYF	TGCGCCAGCAGCTTGACTAGCGGGAGCGAGCAGTACTTC
NA	TRBV30	TRBD1	TRBJ1-2	15	CAWGTGTGEGGGYTF	TGTGCCTGGGGGACCGGGACAGGGGAGGGTGGTGGCTACACCTTC